This T cell receptor beta chain appears in the sequencing data of a study of somatic mutations in cytotoxic T cells in rheumatoid arthritis. Blood donors of median age 56 years (range about 21-70), around 52% of them female, formed the healthy controls. By positive magnetic bead selection, CD4+ and CD8+ cells were isolated, and their purity was checked by flow cytometry. V lost 3 bases and J lost 10; bases outside the gene matches: 5. Germline V gene sequence: CDR1 ENHRY, CDR2 SYGVKD. This CDR3 spans 15 amino acids. Study conclusions and caveats: Reported slight underrepresentation of TRBV07 in rheumatoid arthritis patients was not subjected to multiple-comparison adjustment.

Generated by immunoSEQ multiplex PCR, the TCRdb table keeps only in-frame clones and is missing some. Here the sample spans tens of thousands of clones, 84% being singletons. About this clone: Antigen: not known.

The TCR was taken from a man in his forties or fifties in good health. Specimen: CD8+ T cells sorted from blood. The V gene is TRBV10-3, the J gene TRBJ2-1, with 14 bases fitting TRBD2. DNA for the CDR3: TGTGCCATCAGTGACGGGACTAGCGGGAGAGAAGAGCAGTTCTTC. Encoded protein: CAISDGTSGREEQFF.